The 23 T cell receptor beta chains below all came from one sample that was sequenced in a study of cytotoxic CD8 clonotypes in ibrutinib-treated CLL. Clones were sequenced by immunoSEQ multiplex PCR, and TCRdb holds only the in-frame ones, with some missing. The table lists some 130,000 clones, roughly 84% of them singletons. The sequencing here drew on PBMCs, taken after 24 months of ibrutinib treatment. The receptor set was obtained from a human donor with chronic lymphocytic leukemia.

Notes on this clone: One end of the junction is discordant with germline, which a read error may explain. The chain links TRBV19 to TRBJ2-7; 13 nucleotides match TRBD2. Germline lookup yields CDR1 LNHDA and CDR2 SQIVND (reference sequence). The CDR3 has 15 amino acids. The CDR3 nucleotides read TGTGCCAGTAGCATAGGGACTAGCGGGGAGTACGAGCAGTACTTC. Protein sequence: CASSIGTSGEYEQYF.

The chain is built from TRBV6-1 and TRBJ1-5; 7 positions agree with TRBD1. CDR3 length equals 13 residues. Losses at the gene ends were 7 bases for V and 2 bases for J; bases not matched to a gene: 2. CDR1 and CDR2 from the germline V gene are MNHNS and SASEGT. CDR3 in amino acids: CASTTGGNQPQHF. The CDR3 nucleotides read TGTGCCAGCACTACAGGGGGCAATCAGCCCCAGCATTTT.

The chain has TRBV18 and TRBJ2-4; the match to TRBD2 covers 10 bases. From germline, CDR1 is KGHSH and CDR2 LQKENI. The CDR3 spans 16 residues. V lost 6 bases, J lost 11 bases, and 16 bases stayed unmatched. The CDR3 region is CASSLQGDPTSGVQYF. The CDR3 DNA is TGTGCCAGCTCTCTACAGGGGGATCCTACTAGCGGGGTTCAGTACTTC.

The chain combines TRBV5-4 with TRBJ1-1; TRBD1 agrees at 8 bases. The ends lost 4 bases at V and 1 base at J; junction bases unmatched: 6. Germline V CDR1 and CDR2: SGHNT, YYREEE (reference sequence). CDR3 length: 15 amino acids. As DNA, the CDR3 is TGTGCCAGCAGCAGCCCGACAGGGGCGAACACTGAAGCTTTCTTT. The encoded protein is CASSSPTGANTEAFF.

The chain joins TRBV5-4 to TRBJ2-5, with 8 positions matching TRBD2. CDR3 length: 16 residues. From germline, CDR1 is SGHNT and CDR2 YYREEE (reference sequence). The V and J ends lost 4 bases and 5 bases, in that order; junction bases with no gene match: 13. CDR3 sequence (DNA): TGTGCCAGCAGCGGCATCGCGGGGGGCCGTTCGGAGACCCAGTACTTC. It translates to CASSGIAGGRSETQYF.

The CDR3 spells CASSEDRGTDTQYF. In DNA, the CDR3 is TGTGCCAGCAGTGAGGACAGGGGCACAGATACGCAGTATTTT. V and J are TRBV2 and TRBJ2-3, with 8 nucleotides matching TRBD1. The germline V gene encodes CDR1 SNHLY and CDR2 FYNNEI. V was clipped by 3 bases and J by 1 base; unmatched bases: 0. This CDR3 has 14 amino acids.

The CDR3 sequence: CASSVGVEPRRGGYTF. The CDR3 coding sequence is TGTGCCAGCAGCGTAGGAGTCGAACCCCGTCGGGGTGGCTACACCTTC. The chain links TRBV9 to TRBJ1-2; D remains unclear. CDR3 length equals 16 residues. Trimming pared 0 bases from V and 7 bases from J, leaving 19 bases between. From germline, CDR1 is SGDLS and CDR2 YYNGEE.

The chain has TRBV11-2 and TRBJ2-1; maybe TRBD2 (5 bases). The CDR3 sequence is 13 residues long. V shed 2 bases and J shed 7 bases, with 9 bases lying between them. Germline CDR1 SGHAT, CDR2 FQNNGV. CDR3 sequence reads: CASSLLGRNEQFF. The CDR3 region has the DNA TGTGCCAGCAGCTTACTGGGGAGAAATGAGCAGTTCTTC.

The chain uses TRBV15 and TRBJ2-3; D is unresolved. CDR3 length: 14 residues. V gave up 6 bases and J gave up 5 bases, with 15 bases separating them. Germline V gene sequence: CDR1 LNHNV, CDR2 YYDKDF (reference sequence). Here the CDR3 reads CATRTTRRKDTQYF. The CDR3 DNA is TGTGCCACCAGAACTACACGCAGGAAAGATACGCAGTATTTT.

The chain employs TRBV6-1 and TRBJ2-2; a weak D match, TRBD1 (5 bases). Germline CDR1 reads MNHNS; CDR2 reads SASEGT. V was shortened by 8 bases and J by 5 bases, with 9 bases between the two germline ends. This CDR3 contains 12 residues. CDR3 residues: CASQTETGELFF. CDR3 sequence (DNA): TGTGCCAGCCAGACAGAGACCGGGGAGCTGTTTTTT.

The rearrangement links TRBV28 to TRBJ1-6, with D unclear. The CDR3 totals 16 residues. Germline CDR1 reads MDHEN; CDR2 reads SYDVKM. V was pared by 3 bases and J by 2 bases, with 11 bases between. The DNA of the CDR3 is TGTGCCAGCAGTTTTGGGAGGGCCGCCTATAATTCACCCCTCCACTTT. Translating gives CASSFGRAAYNSPLHF.

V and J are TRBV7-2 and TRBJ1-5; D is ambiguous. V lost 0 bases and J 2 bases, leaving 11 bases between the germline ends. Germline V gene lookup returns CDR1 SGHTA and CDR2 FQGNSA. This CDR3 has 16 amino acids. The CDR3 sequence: CASSLATGYGNQPQHF. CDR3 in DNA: TGTGCCAGCAGCTTAGCGACTGGGTACGGCAATCAGCCCCAGCATTTT.

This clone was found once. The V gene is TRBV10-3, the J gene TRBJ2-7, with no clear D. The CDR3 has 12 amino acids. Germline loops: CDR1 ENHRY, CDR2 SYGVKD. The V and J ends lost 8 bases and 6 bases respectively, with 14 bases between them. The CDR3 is CAIARASGEQYF. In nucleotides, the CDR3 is TGTGCCATCGCCAGAGCTTCGGGCGAGCAGTACTTC.

CDR3 region: CASSQKPGLATSYEQYF. Written as DNA, the CDR3 is TGTGCCAGCAGCCAAAAACCGGGACTAGCGACTTCCTACGAGCAGTACTTC. The chain joins TRBV14 to TRBJ2-7; TRBD2 matches at 10 bases. V was pared by 2 bases and J by 1 base, with 8 bases of the junction left unmatched. This CDR3 comprises 17 residues. Germline V gene sequence: CDR1 SGHDN, CDR2 FVKESK. Complete variable domain (other parts from reference TRBV14 and TRBJ2-7): EAGVTQFPSHSVIEKGQTVTLRCDPISGHDNLYWYRRVMGKEIKFLLHFVKESKQDESGMPNNRFLAERTGGTYSTLKVQPAELEDSGVYFCASSQKPGLATSYEQYFGPGTRLTVT.

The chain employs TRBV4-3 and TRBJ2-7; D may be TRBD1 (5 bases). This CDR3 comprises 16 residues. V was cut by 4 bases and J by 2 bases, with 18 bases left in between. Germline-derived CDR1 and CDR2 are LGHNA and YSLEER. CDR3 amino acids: CASSPTLGQPAYEQYF. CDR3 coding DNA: TGCGCCAGCAGCCCCACCTTGGGGCAACCAGCCTACGAGCAGTACTTC.

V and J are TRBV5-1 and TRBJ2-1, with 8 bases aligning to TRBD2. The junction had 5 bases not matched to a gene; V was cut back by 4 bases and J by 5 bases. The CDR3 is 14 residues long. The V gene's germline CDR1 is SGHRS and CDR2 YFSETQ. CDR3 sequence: CASSRGGVNNEQFF. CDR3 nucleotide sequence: TGCGCCAGCAGCCGGGGGGGCGTCAACAATGAGCAGTTCTTC.

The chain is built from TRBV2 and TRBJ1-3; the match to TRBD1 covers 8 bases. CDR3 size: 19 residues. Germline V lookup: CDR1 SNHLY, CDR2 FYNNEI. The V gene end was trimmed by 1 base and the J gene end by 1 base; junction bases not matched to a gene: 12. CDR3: CASSEVGRGRGGSGNTIYF. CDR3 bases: TGTGCCAGCAGTGAAGTCGGCAGGGGGCGCGGGGGGTCTGGAAACACCATATATTTT.

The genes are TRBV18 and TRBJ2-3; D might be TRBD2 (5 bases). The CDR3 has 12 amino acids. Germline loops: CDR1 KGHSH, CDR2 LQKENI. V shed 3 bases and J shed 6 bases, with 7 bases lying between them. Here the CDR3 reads CASSPDSDTQYF. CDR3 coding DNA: TGTGCCAGCTCACCGGACTCTGATACGCAGTATTTT.

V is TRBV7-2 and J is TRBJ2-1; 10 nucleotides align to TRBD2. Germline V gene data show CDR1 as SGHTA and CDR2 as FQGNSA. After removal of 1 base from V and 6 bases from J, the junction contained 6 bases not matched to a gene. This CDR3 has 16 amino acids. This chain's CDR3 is CASSLVPSGGSNEQFF. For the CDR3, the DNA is TGTGCCAGCAGCTTAGTGCCTAGCGGGGGTTCCAATGAGCAGTTCTTC.

CDR3: CASSYAKNTGELFF. CDR3 nucleotides: TGTGCCAGCAGTTACGCGAAGAACACCGGGGAGCTGTTTTTT. The chain couples TRBV6-5 to TRBJ2-2; D is undetermined. The V end lost 2 bases, the J end lost 1 base, and 5 bases lay between the germline ends. This CDR3 region has 14 residues. The germline V gene encodes CDR1 MNHEY and CDR2 SVGAGI.

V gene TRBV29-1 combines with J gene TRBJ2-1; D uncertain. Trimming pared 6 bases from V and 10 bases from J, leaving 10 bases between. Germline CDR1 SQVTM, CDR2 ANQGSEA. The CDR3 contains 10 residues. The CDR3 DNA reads TGCAGCGTGAGAAATCTCGAGCAGTTCTTC. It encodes CSVRNLEQFF.

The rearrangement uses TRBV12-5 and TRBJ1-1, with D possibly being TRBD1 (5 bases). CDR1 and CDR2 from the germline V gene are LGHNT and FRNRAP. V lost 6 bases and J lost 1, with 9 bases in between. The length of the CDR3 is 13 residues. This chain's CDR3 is CASGGGPNTEAFF. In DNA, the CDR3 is TGTGCTAGTGGCGGGGGTCCGAACACTGAAGCTTTCTTT.

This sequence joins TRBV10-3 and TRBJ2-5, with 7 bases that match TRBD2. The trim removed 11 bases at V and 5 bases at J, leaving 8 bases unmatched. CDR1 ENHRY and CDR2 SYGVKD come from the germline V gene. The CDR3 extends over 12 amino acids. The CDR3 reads CASGGSGETQYF. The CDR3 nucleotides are TGTGCCTCCGGAGGTAGCGGGGAGACCCAGTACTTC.